This TCR beta chain was found in a study of T cell responses to AZD1222 COVID-19 vaccine. Findings and caveats of the study: Of the AZD1222 recipients, only 5 or 6 were seropositive at baseline. There were mostly white British donors and more females than males, and clonal diversity was possibly underestimated. Repertoires were obtained only post-peak T cell response.

Trimming took 6 bases from V and 1 from J; bases not matched to a gene: 9. The CDR3 loop spans 15 amino acids. Germline CDR1 is MNHEY and CDR2 is SVGAGI. This clone was seen once. Its target is unknown. Sequencing was performed with immunoSEQ multiplex PCR; in TCRdb, only in-frame clones are kept and a portion is missing. The sample carries some 120,000 clones, roughly 88% recorded once. This clonotype originated in an adult in good health. The chain carries TRBV6-5 and TRBJ2-7; 7 bases agree with TRBD2. Sequenced here: peripheral blood, sampled on day 0 of AZD1222 vaccination. The CDR3 region has the DNA TGTGCCAGCAGCCCGAGCGGGGTGGGGTCCTACGAGCAGTACTTC. This sequence encodes CASSPSGVGSYEQYF.